This T cell receptor (beta chain) was captured by sequencing in a study of T cell changes during pregnancy in multiple sclerosis. Germline V gene sequence: CDR1 MNHEY, CDR2 SVGAGI. The CDR3 loop spans 15 amino acids. The J segment lost 2 bases and the V segment lost 3 bases, leaving 4 bases of the junction unmatched. This clone has only one observation. Repertoires were generated with immunoSEQ multiplex PCR, while TCRdb's copy carries only in-frame clones and drops some. The data contain approximately 70,000 clones, approximately 90% of them singletons. The chain employs TRBV6-5 and TRBJ2-3; 8 positions match TRBD2. The source material was CD4+ T cells from peripheral blood mononuclear cells, sampled before pregnancy. This TCR derives from a female donor with multiple sclerosis, enrolled in a pregnancy study. CDR3 region: CASSYSSGVTDTQYF. The DNA of the CDR3 is TGTGCCAGCAGTTATAGTAGCGGGGTCACAGATACGCAGTATTTT.